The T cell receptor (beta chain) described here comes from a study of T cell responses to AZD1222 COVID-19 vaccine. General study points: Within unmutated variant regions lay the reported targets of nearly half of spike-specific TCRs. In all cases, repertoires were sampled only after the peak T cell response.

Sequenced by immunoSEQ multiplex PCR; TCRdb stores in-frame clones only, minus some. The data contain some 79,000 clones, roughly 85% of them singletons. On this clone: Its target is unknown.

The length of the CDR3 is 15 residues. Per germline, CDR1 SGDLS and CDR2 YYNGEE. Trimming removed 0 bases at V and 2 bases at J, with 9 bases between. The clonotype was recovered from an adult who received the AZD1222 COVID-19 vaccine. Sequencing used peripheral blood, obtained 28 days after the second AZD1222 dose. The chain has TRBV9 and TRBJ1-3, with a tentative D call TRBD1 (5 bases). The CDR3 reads CASSVGDEAGNTIYF. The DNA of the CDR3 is TGTGCCAGCAGCGTAGGGGACGAGGCTGGAAACACCATATATTTT. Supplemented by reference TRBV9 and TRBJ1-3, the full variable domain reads DSGVTQTPKHLITATGQRVTLRCSPRSGDLSVYWYQQSLDQGLQFLIQYYNGEERAKGNILERFSAQQFPDLHSELNLSSLELGDSALYFCASSVGDEAGNTIYFGEGSWLTVV.